Below are 21 T cell receptor beta chains sequenced from a single sample in a study of T cells expressing NK-cell markers. TCRdb reprocessed the 5' RACE reads, keeping one entry per CDR3 protein, no DNA. This sample's table has approximately 550,000 distinct CDR3 sequences. The sample was blood T cells: a sorted CD56 or NKG2C T cell subset, CD4+ or CD8+ T cells, or bulk PBMC T cells (not recorded which). The receptors were gathered from a man aged 18 to 29 in good health.

J is TRBJ2-5 and V is TRBV29-1. This CDR3 comprises 14 residues. Germline CDR1 and CDR2: SQVTM and ANQGSEA. This CDR3 is CSVDGVRFQETQYF.

The rearrangement uses TRBV29-1 and TRBJ1-4; the D gene TCRdb calls, TRBD1, cannot be checked with no DNA. The CDR3 extends over 13 amino acids. Germline V gives CDR1 SQVTM, CDR2 ANQGSEA. CDR3 protein: CSATGQGGGKLFF.

The rearrangement joins TRBV20-1 to TRBJ2-3; the TRBD1 assignment by TCRdb is unverifiable without DNA. Per germline, CDR1 DFQATT and CDR2 SNEGSKA (reference sequence). This CDR3 has 15 residues. The CDR3 is CSAAPDRAYTDTQYF.

The chain uses TRBV5-1 and TRBJ1-2; TCRdb lists TRBD1, though no DNA is available to test this call. Germline CDR1 is SGHRS and CDR2 is YFSETQ. The CDR3 contains 15 residues. This CDR3 reads CASSLEQGAGYGYTF.

CDR3 sequence: CASSPTSADTQYF. J is TRBJ2-3 and V is TRBV5-1. The germline V gene has CDR1 SGHRS and CDR2 YFSETQ. This CDR3 has 13 amino acids. Looking up the rest from reference TRBV5-1 and TRBJ2-3 gives the full variable domain: KAGVTQTPRYLIKTRGQQVTLSCSPISGHRSVSWYQQTPGQGLQFLFEYFSETQRNKGNFPGRFSGRQFSNSRSEMNVSTLELGDSALYLCASSPTSADTQYFGPGTRLTVL.

The V call is TRBV20-1, the J call TRBJ2-4; without DNA, the TCRdb call of TRBD2 cannot be checked. CDR1 is DFQATT, CDR2 SNEGSKA, per germline (reference sequence). This CDR3 contains 17 residues. This CDR3 is CSARKDWGGLAKNIQYF.

The CDR3 loop reads CASNRDSVQETQYF. The chain recombines TRBV7-9 with TRBJ2-5; with no DNA, the TCRdb D assignment of TRBD1 cannot be verified. Germline lookup yields CDR1 SEHNR and CDR2 FQNEAQ (reference sequence). The CDR3 is 14 residues long.

This chain connects TRBV20-1 to TRBJ1-2; TCRdb selects TRBD1, and the lack of DNA leaves this call unchecked. The CDR3 has 15 residues. In germline, CDR1 is DFQATT, CDR2 SNEGSKA (reference sequence). The CDR3 sequence is CSAGKSDRANYGYTF.

The gene calls are TRBV2 and TRBJ1-1; the D call from TCRdb, TRBD1, cannot be confirmed without DNA. There are 14 residues in the CDR3. Germline lookup yields CDR1 SNHLY and CDR2 FYNNEI. This CDR3 reads CASSEGRQVPEAFF.

The rearrangement links TRBV2 to TRBJ2-2; no DNA is available, so the TRBD2 call from TCRdb remains unchecked. Germline-derived CDR1 and CDR2 are SNHLY and FYNNEI. The CDR3 has 18 amino acids. The CDR3 protein is CASSDGLAGAANTGELFF.

The rearrangement joins TRBV6-1 to TRBJ1-6. The CDR3 loop spans 14 amino acids. Germline CDR1 reads MNHNS; CDR2 reads SASEGT. CDR3 in amino acids: CASVMRRDNSPLHF.

V gene TRBV5-5 combines with J gene TRBJ1-1; with no DNA, the TCRdb D assignment of TRBD1 cannot be verified. Germline CDR1 is SGHKS and CDR2 is YYEKEE (reference sequence). This CDR3 spans 15 amino acids. The CDR3 spells CASSTSGTIGAEAFF.

The chain joins TRBV19 to TRBJ1-5. CDR3 length equals 12 residues. CDR1 is LNHDA and CDR2 is SQIVND in the germline V gene (reference sequence). The CDR3 spells CASSDLPRPQHF.

This chain uses TRBV7-9 with TRBJ1-5; TCRdb's assignment of TRBD1 cannot be checked, as there is no DNA. The CDR3 is 15 residues long. Per the germline V gene, CDR1 is SEHNR and CDR2 is FQNEAQ (reference sequence). CDR3 region: CASSQGQGANQPQHF.

This chain joins TRBV12-3 or TRBV12-4 and TRBJ2-1; TCRdb proposes TRBD1, but this gene call is untestable without DNA. The CDR3 spans 15 residues. CDR3 amino acids: CASSLVATRRVGQFF.

The chain carries TRBV29-1 and TRBJ1-2. The CDR3 is made up of 12 amino acids. Germline CDR1 reads SQVTM; CDR2 reads ANQGSEA. The CDR3 is CSVEAGRGGYTF.

The CDR3 sequence is CASSFPSRMNTEAFF. V is TRBV7-2 and J is TRBJ1-1. The CDR3 has 15 residues. From germline, CDR1 is SGHTA and CDR2 FQGNSA.

The J gene is TRBJ2-6, the V gene TRBV27. The CDR3 totals 17 residues. Germline CDR1 and CDR2: MNHEY and SMNVEV (reference sequence). The CDR3: CASSFVVPHSGANVLTF.

The rearrangement uses TRBV4-2 and TRBJ1-5; TCRdb indicates TRBD1, and absent DNA this call remains unverified. The germline V gene encodes CDR1 LGHNA and CDR2 YNFKEQ. The CDR3 totals 14 residues. The chain's CDR3 is CASSQDTEIGGVHF.

This sequence joins TRBV20-1 and TRBJ2-1; TCRdb's D call of TRBD1 is untestable without DNA. Germline V gene lookup returns CDR1 DFQATT and CDR2 SNEGSKA (reference sequence). This CDR3 comprises 15 residues. CDR3 amino acids: CSARDLTGGADEQFF.

The J gene is TRBJ2-3, the V gene TRBV6-2 or TRBV6-3; TCRdb calls TRBD1, which cannot be checked without DNA. The CDR3 is made up of 17 amino acids. The V gene's germline CDR1 is MNHEY and CDR2 SVGEGT. The chain's CDR3 is CASSYSTGQGEPDTQYF.